Below, 25 T cell receptor beta chains from the same sample are listed, as sequenced in a study of early T cells in non-severe SARS-CoV-2 infection. MiXCR, applied by TCRdb to the 5' RACE reads, yields one record per CDR3 protein. The sample has about 46,000 distinct CDR3 sequences; approximately 5.1% are singletons. Here the sequenced sample was whole blood, taken at baseline. These receptors came from an adult who was a healthcare worker with PCR-confirmed SARS-CoV-2 infection or an uninfected control (not recorded which).

This clonotype was detected a few times. The chain is built from TRBV28 and TRBJ2-3, with D possibly called TRBD1 or TRBD2 (6 bases each). Trimming pared 3 bases from V and 2 bases from J, leaving 21 bases between. In germline, CDR1 is MDHEN, CDR2 SYDVKM. CDR3 length: 18 residues. The CDR3 reads CASSFNREGGAHTDTQYF. CDR3 DNA sequence: TGTGCCAGCAGTTTTAACAGGGAAGGAGGGGCACACACAGATACGCAGTATTTT. Full variable domain (rest looked up from reference TRBV28 and TRBJ2-3): DVKVTQSSRYLVKRTGEKVFLECVQDMDHENMFWYRQDPGLGLRLIYFSYDVKMKEKGDIPEGYSVSREKKERFSLILESASTNQTSMYLCASSFNREGGAHTDTQYFGPGTRLTVL.

This clonotype was observed many times. The V call is TRBV27, the J call TRBJ1-5; 7 nucleotides match TRBD1. V lost 4 bases to trimming and J lost 1 base; unmatched junction nucleotides: 4. This CDR3 is built from 15 residues. Germline CDR1 is MNHEY and CDR2 is SMNVEV (reference sequence). The CDR3 bases are TGTGCCAGCAGTTCAACAGGGGTAAGCAATCAGCCCCAGCATTTT. Protein product: CASSSTGVSNQPQHF.

The chain joins TRBV18 to TRBJ2-3; perhaps TRBD1 as D (5 bases). V was clipped by 4 bases and J by 1 base, with 6 bases between them. The CDR3 length is 13 residues. Germline CDR1 is KGHSH and CDR2 is LQKENI. CDR3 loop: CASSLQGTDTQYF. The CDR3, as DNA: TGTGCCAGCTCACTACAGGGCACAGATACGCAGTATTTT.

Only a few counts were recorded for this clonotype. The chain combines TRBV11-2 with TRBJ2-2; D uncertain. Germline V CDR1 and CDR2: SGHAT, FQNNGV. This CDR3 is 16 amino acids long. V lost 5 bases and J lost 0, with 13 bases in between. The CDR3 nucleotides read TGTGCCAGCAGCCCCTTAGGGCTAGCGAACACCGGGGAGCTGTTTTTT. Its translation is CASSPLGLANTGELFF.

This clonotype has ten or more counts. The chain couples TRBV2 to TRBJ2-2, with D maybe TRBD2 (5 bases). Germline CDR1 and CDR2: SNHLY and FYNNEI. Trimming cost V 4 bases and J 2 bases, with 14 bases left between them. The length of the CDR3 is 16 residues. CDR3 amino acids: CASSGASGGNTGELFF. The CDR3 DNA reads TGTGCCAGCAGTGGGGCAAGCGGAGGAAACACCGGGGAGCTGTTTTTT.

This clonotype was seen a handful of times. V and J are TRBV15 and TRBJ2-1, with D unresolved. From germline, CDR1 is LNHNV and CDR2 YYDKDF (reference sequence). V shed 0 bases and J shed 1 base, with 7 bases lying between them. The CDR3 contains 15 residues. The CDR3 DNA reads as TGTGCCACCAGCAGAGATCGGCAGTCCTACAATGAGCAGTTCTTC. Translating it yields CATSRDRQSYNEQFF. The full variable domain, with the rest looked up from reference TRBV15 and TRBJ2-1, is DAMVIQNPRYQVTQFGKPVTLSCSQTLNHNVMYWYQQKSSQAPKLLFHYYDKDFNNEADTPDNFQSRRPNTSFCFLDIRSPGLGDTAMYLCATSRDRQSYNEQFFGPGTRLTVL.

In its sample, this clonotype was seen a few times. The V call is TRBV13, the J call TRBJ2-3; D gene uncertain. This CDR3 comprises 16 residues. V lost 4 bases and J 5 bases, leaving 19 bases between the germline ends. The V gene's germline CDR1 is PRHDT and CDR2 FYEKMQ (reference sequence). DNA for the CDR3: TGTGCCAGCAGCTCGCCCTTCGGTAGAGAAGGAGATACGCAGTATTTT. Translation: CASSSPFGREGDTQYF.

There are many counts of this clonotype. The genes are TRBV18 and TRBJ2-2; 13 nucleotides align to TRBD2. The CDR3 covers 20 residues. Germline assignment: CDR1 KGHSH and CDR2 LQKENI. V lost 5 bases to trimming and J lost 0 bases; unmatched junction nucleotides: 12. CDR3 amino acids: CASSKRTSGGFNANTGELFF. CDR3 bases: TGTGCCAGCTCAAAGCGGACTAGCGGGGGTTTCAACGCGAACACCGGGGAGCTGTTTTTT.

There are many counts of this clonotype. The CDR3: CASSSGHKETQYF. CDR3 nucleotides: TGTGCCAGCAGCTCCGGGCACAAGGAGACTCAGTACTTC. The rearrangement joins TRBV7-3 to TRBJ2-7, with D hard to call. The germline gives CDR1 SGHTA, CDR2 FQGTGA. The CDR3 length is 13 residues. V lost 4 bases to trimming and J lost 10 bases, with 17 bases between them.

Many counts were recorded for this clonotype. The chain couples TRBV19 to TRBJ1-1, with 8 bases aligning to TRBD1. CDR3 length equals 15 residues. Germline V CDR1 and CDR2: LNHDA, SQIVND (reference sequence). V dropped 3 bases and J dropped 4; count of bases not matched to a gene: 7. The CDR3 region is CASSIQGARSTEAFF. DNA for the CDR3: TGTGCCAGTAGTATCCAGGGGGCGCGAAGCACTGAAGCTTTCTTT.

There are many counts of this clonotype. V gene TRBV10-1 combines with J gene TRBJ1-1, with unresolved D. V lost 3 bases and J lost 7, with 18 bases in between. The germline V gene encodes CDR1 WNHNN and CDR2 SYGVQD (reference sequence). The CDR3 runs 15 residues. CDR3 nucleotide sequence: TGCGCCAGCAGTGATTTCTTCCCCGCCACTATTGAAGCTTTCTTT. Its translation is CASSDFFPATIEAFF.

With regard to this clonotype: A much larger clone differs from this one at a single base, so this may be a read error. The gene calls are TRBV24-1 and TRBJ1-2, with 7 bases that match TRBD1. The CDR3 contains 13 residues. J lost 6 bases, V lost 5 bases, and 5 bases had no gene match. In germline, CDR1 is KGHDR, CDR2 SFDVKD. CDR3: CATSVRGTDGYTF. The CDR3 DNA is TGTGCCACCAGTGTTCGGGGGACAGATGGCTACACCTTC.

This clonotype has a count of ten or more. The chain recombines TRBV7-6 with TRBJ2-3; D is possibly TRBD1 or TRBD2 (5 bases each). The CDR3 totals 14 residues. CDR1 SGHVS and CDR2 FNYEAQ come from the germline V gene. V gave up 5 bases and J gave up 5 bases, with 14 bases separating them. The CDR3 sequence: CASSTLRDQDTQYF. The CDR3 DNA sequence: TGTGCCAGCAGCACTCTCCGGGACCAAGATACGCAGTATTTT.

Many counts were recorded for this clonotype. The chain has TRBV6-1 and TRBJ2-1; D is uncertain. The ends were cut back, 3 bases at V and 2 bases at J, with 11 bases in the middle. CDR1 is MNHNS and CDR2 is SASEGT in the germline V gene. The CDR3 has 15 residues. The CDR3 nucleotides read TGTGCCAGCAGTGAGGGTCTAGAGGCCTACAATGAGCAGTTCTTC. It yields the protein CASSEGLEAYNEQFF.

This clonotype was counted at least ten times. The CDR3 DNA sequence: TGTGCCAGCACGGAGGGGGCCTATAATTCACCCCTCCACTTT. This gives the protein CASTEGAYNSPLHF. This chain connects TRBV28 to TRBJ1-6; D might be TRBD1 (6 bases). Germline V lookup: CDR1 MDHEN, CDR2 SYDVKM. The V end lost 7 bases, the J end lost 2 bases, and 9 bases lay between the germline ends. The length of the CDR3 is 14 residues.

In this sample, this clonotype turned up a few times. This chain connects TRBV5-6 to TRBJ2-1, with 8 bases identical to TRBD2. Germline CDR1 reads SGHDT; CDR2 reads YYEEEE. The ends lost 4 bases at V and 8 bases at J; junction bases unmatched: 14. This CDR3 has 16 amino acids. The CDR3 sequence is CASSISPSGRSDEQFF. In DNA form, the CDR3 reads TGTGCCAGCAGCATATCGCCGAGCGGGAGATCAGATGAGCAGTTCTTC.

J is TRBJ2-2 and V is TRBV11-2; D uncertain. V gave up 1 base and J gave up 0 bases, with 15 bases separating them. The CDR3 runs 18 residues. CDR1 and CDR2 (germline): SGHAT, FQNNGV. The chain's CDR3 is CASSLGRRTVANTGELFF. In DNA form, the CDR3 reads TGTGCCAGCAGCTTAGGACGGCGGACGGTCGCGAACACCGGGGAGCTGTTTTTT.

This clonotype was recorded at least ten times. The chain is built from TRBV29-1 and TRBJ2-3; 10 bases line up with TRBD2. Germline loops: CDR1 SQVTM, CDR2 ANQGSEA. V lost 4 bases, J lost 3 bases, and 7 bases stayed unmatched. CDR3 size: 15 residues. CDR3 amino acids: CSVVPEAGGTDTQYF. DNA of the CDR3: TGCAGCGTTGTCCCCGAAGCGGGAGGGACAGATACGCAGTATTTT.

This clonotype was seen ten or more times. The chain combines TRBV6-5 with TRBJ2-7; possibly TRBD1 or TRBD2 for D (5 bases each). The germline CDR1 and CDR2 sequences are MNHEY and SVGAGI. This CDR3 region has 12 residues. V was clipped by 8 bases and J by 2 bases, with 10 bases between them. The DNA for the CDR3 is TGTGCCAGCGGGACGAGCACCTACGAGCAGTACTTC. Translated, it gives CASGTSTYEQYF.

This clonotype showed up many times. The rearrangement links TRBV10-1 to TRBJ2-7, with D unresolved. CDR1 is WNHNN and CDR2 is SYGVQD in the germline V gene (reference sequence). The length of the CDR3 is 13 residues. Trimming shortened V by 4 bases and J by 3 bases, and 10 bases separated the two germline ends. CDR3 sequence reads: CASSGWPDYEQYF. DNA of the CDR3: TGCGCCAGCAGTGGATGGCCGGACTACGAGCAGTACTTC.

DNA for the CDR3: TGTGCCAGCAGCGAGGGTGGGGGAGCAGATACGCAGTATTTT. It specifies CASSEGGGADTQYF. V and J are TRBV7-3 and TRBJ2-3; D tentatively reads TRBD1 or TRBD2 (5 bases each). The V gene's germline CDR1 is SGHTA and CDR2 FQGTGA. The V and J ends lost 5 bases and 4 bases respectively, with 13 bases between them. The CDR3 is 14 residues long.

There are many counts of this clonotype. J is TRBJ1-2 and V is TRBV6-1; no clear D gene. Trimming cost V 5 bases and J 4 bases, with 14 bases left between them. In germline, CDR1 is MNHNS, CDR2 SASEGT. The length of the CDR3 is 14 residues. The CDR3 protein is CASSIRPTVYGYTF. Written as DNA, the CDR3 is TGTGCCAGCAGTATCCGTCCAACCGTCTATGGCTACACCTTC.

This clonotype was detected many times. CDR3 in DNA: TGCAGCGTTGGACAGCTTCAAGAGACCCAGTACTTC. Translating it yields CSVGQLQETQYF. The chain links TRBV29-1 to TRBJ2-5; D possibly corresponds to TRBD1 (5 bases). V was clipped by 4 bases and J by 2 bases, with 8 bases between them. The CDR3 runs to 12 residues. CDR1 is SQVTM and CDR2 is ANQGSEA in the germline V gene. The full variable domain, rest sourced from reference TRBV29-1 and TRBJ2-5, is SAVISQKPSRDICQRGTSLTIQCQVDSQVTMMFWYRQQPGQSLTLIATANQGSEATYESGFVIDKFPISRPNLTFSTLTVSNMSPEDSSIYLCSVGQLQETQYFGPGTRLLVL.

This chain links TRBV25-1 with TRBJ2-7; D uncertain. Trimming cost V 4 bases and J 3 bases, with 4 bases left between them. The germline gives CDR1 MGHDK, CDR2 SYGVNS. There are 11 residues in the CDR3. The chain's CDR3 is CASSAVYEQYF. Written as DNA, the CDR3 is TGTGCCAGCAGTGCCGTCTACGAGCAGTACTTC.

This clonotype was observed at least ten times. V gene TRBV20-1 combines with J gene TRBJ1-4; D gene unclear. CDR1 DFQATT and CDR2 SNEGSKA come from the germline V gene (reference sequence). Trimming stripped 1 base from V and 7 bases from J, with 13 bases between. This CDR3 contains 14 residues. CDR3 bases: TGCAGTGCTAGAGTTAGAGGGTTTGGTGAAAAACTGTTTTTT. Protein product: CSARVRGFGEKLFF.